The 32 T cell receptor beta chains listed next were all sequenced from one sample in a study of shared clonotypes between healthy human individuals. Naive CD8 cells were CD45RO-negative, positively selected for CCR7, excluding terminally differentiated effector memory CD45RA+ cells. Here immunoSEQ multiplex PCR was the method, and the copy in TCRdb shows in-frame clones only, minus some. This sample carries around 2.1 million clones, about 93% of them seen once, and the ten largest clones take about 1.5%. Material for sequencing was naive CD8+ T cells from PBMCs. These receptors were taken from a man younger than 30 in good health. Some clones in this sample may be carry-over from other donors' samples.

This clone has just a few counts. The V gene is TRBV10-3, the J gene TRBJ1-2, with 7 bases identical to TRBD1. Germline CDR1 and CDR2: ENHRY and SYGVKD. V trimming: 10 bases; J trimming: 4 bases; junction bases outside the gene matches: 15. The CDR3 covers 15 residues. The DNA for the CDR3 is TGTGCCACCGTGGGACAGTCGTCAGCAAGCTATGGCTACACCTTC. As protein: CATVGQSSASYGYTF.

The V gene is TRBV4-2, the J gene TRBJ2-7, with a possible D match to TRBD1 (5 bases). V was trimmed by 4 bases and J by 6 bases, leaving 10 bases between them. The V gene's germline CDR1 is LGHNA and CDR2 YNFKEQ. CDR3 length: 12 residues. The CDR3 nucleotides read TGTGCCAGCAGCCGCCCAGGGCTCGAGCAGTACTTC. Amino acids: CASSRPGLEQYF.

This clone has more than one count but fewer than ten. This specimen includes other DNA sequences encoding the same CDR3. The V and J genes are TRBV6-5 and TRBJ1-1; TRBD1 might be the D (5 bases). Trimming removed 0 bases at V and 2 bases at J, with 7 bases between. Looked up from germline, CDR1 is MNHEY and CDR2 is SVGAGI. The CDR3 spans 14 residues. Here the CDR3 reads CASSYSTVNTEAFF. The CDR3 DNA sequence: TGTGCCAGCAGTTACTCGACAGTTAACACTGAAGCTTTCTTT.

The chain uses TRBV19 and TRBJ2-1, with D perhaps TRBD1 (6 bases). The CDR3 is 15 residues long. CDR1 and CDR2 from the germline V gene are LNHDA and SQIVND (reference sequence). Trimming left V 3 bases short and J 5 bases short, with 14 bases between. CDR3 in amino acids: CASSMNQGTHNEQFF. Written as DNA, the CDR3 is TGTGCCAGTAGTATGAACCAGGGGACCCACAATGAGCAGTTCTTC.

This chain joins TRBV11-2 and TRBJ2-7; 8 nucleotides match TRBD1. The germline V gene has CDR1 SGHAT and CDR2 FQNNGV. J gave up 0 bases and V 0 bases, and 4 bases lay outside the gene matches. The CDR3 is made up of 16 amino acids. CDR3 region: CASSLDETGGSYEQYF. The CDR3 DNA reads TGTGCCAGCAGCTTAGATGAAACAGGGGGCTCCTACGAGCAGTACTTC.

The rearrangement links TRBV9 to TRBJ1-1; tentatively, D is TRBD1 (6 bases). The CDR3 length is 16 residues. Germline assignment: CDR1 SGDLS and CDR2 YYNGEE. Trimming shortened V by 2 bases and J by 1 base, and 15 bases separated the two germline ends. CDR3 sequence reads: CASSVGTGRGNTEAFF. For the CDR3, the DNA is TGTGCCAGCAGCGTTGGAACAGGGAGAGGGAACACTGAAGCTTTCTTT. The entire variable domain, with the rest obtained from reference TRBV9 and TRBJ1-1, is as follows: DSGVTQTPKHLITATGQRVTLRCSPRSGDLSVYWYQQSLDQGLQFLIQYYNGEERAKGNILERFSAQQFPDLHSELNLSSLELGDSALYFCASSVGTGRGNTEAFFGQGTRLTVV.

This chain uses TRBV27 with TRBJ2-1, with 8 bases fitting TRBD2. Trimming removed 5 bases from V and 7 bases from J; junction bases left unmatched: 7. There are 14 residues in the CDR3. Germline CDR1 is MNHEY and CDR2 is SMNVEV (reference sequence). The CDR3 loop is CASSPGGIHNEQFF. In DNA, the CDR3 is TGTGCCAGCAGTCCGGGGGGGATACATAATGAGCAGTTCTTC.

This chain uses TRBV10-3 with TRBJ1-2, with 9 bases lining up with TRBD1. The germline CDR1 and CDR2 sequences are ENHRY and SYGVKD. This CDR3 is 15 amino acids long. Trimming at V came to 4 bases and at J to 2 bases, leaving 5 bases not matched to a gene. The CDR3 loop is CAISAGTGNNYGYTF. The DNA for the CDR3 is TGTGCCATCAGTGCAGGGACAGGGAACAACTATGGCTACACCTTC.

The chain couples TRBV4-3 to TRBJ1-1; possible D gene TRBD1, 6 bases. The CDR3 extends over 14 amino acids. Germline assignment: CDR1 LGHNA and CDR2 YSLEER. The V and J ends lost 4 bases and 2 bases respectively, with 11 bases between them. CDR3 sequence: CASSLRTANTEAFF. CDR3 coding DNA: TGCGCCAGCAGCCTACGGACAGCTAACACTGAAGCTTTCTTT.

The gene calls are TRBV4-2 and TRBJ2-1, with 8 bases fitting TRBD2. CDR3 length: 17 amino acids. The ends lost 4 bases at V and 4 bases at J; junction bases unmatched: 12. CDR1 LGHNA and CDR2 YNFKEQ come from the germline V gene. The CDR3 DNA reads TGTGCCAGCAGCCTCCTAGCGGGCCAGGGCGGGTACAATGAGCAGTTCTTC. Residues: CASSLLAGQGGYNEQFF.

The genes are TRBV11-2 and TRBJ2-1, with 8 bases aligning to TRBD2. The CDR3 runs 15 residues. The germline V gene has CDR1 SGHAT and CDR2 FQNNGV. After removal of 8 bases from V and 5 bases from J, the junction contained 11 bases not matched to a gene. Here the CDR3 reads CASVTQRESHNEQFF. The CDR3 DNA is TGTGCCAGCGTCACACAGCGGGAGTCCCACAATGAGCAGTTCTTC.

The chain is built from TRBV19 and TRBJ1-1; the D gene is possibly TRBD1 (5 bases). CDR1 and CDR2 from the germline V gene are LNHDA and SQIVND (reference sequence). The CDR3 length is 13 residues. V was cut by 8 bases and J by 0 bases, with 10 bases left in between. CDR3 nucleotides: TGTGCCAGTCAGACAGCGATGAACACTGAAGCTTTCTTT. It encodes CASQTAMNTEAFF.

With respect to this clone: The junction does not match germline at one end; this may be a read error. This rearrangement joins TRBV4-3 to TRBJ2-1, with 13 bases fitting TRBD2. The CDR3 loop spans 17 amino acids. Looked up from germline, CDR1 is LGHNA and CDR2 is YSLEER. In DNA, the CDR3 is TGCGCCAGCAGCCAAGAGGAGGGAGAGGGCCGGACTAGCGGGAGAGTCTTC. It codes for CASSQEEGEGRTSGRVF.

CDR3 DNA sequence: TGTGCCAGCAGCGATGCCGGGACAGGGGTGGGAGAGCAGTACTTC. This codes for CASSDAGTGVGEQYF. The chain uses TRBV9 and TRBJ2-7; 10 bases align to TRBD1. CDR3 length: 15 amino acids. J lost 7 bases, V lost 3 bases, and 10 bases had no gene match. Germline V gene lookup returns CDR1 SGDLS and CDR2 YYNGEE.

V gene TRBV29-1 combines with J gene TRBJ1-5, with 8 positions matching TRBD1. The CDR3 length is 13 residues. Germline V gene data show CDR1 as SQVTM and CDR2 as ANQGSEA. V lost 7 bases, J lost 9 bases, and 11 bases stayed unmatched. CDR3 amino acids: CSARTGRLGPQHF. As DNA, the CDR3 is TGCAGCGCTCGGACAGGGCGCCTCGGGCCCCAGCATTTT.

CDR3 sequence: CASSSQSTGNTEAFF. The CDR3 nucleotides read TGTGCCAGCAGTTCCCAATCCACAGGGAACACTGAAGCTTTCTTT. The V call is TRBV27, the J call TRBJ1-1, with a possible D match to TRBD1 (5 bases). Germline-derived CDR1 and CDR2 are MNHEY and SMNVEV (reference sequence). V lost 4 bases and J lost 1, with 13 bases in between. This CDR3 has 15 residues.

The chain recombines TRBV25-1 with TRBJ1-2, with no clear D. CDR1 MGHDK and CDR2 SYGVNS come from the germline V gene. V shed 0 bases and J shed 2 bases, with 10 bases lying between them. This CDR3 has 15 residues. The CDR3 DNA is TGTGCCAGCAGTGAATACGCGGGATTCAACTATGGCTACACCTTC. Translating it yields CASSEYAGFNYGYTF.

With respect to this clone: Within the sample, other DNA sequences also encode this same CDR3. DNA of the CDR3: TGCAGTGCTAGAGATGGGTACGAGCAGTTCTTC. Protein product: CSARDGYEQFF. The chain has TRBV20-1 and TRBJ2-1; D ambiguous. Trimming shortened V by 0 bases and J by 10 bases, and 7 bases separated the two germline ends. The CDR3 covers 11 residues. Germline values: CDR1 DFQATT, CDR2 SNEGSKA (reference sequence).

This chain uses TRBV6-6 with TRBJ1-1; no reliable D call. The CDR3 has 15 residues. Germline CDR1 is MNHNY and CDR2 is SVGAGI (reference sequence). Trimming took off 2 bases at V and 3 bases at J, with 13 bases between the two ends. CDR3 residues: CASSYPQGLHTEAFF. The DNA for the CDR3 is TGTGCCAGCAGTTACCCGCAAGGGTTGCACACTGAAGCTTTCTTT.

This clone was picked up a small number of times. DNA of the CDR3: TGTGCCAGCAGCTCGACAGGGGGGTTCAATCAGCCCCAGCATTTT. Protein product: CASSSTGGFNQPQHF. The chain couples TRBV7-9 to TRBJ1-5; TRBD1 agrees at 9 bases. The germline CDR1 and CDR2 sequences are SEHNR and FQNEAQ (reference sequence). This CDR3 contains 15 residues. V lost 4 bases to trimming and J lost 3 bases; unmatched junction nucleotides: 4. Looking up the rest from reference TRBV7-9 and TRBJ1-5 gives the full variable domain: DTGVSQNPRHKITKRGQNVTFRCDPISEHNRLYWYRQTLGQGPEFLTYFQNEAQLEKSRLLSDRFSAERPKGSFSTLEIQRTEQGDSAMYLCASSSTGGFNQPQHFGDGTRLSIL.

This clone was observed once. CDR3 protein: CASSRQGVYNEQFF. CDR3 in DNA: TGTGCCAGCAGCAGACAGGGGGTCTACAATGAGCAGTTCTTC. The chain is built from TRBV11-1 and TRBJ2-1, with 9 bases fitting TRBD1. The V gene end was trimmed by 5 bases and the J gene end by 3 bases; junction bases not matched to a gene: 2. Germline V CDR1 and CDR2: SGHAT, FQDESV (reference sequence). The CDR3 sequence is 14 residues long.

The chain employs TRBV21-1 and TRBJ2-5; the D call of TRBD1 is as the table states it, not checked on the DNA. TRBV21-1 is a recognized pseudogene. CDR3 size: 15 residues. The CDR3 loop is CASSKLFRAPETQYF. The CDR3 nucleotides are TGTGCCAGCAGCAAACTCTTCAGGGCCCCAGAGACCCAGTACTTC.

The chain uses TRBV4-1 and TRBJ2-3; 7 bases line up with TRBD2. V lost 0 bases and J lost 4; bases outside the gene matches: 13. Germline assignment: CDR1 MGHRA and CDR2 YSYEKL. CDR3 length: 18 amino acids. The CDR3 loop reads CASSQDLLAAFSADTQYF. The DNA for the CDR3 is TGCGCCAGCAGCCAAGATCTCCTAGCGGCCTTTTCCGCAGATACGCAGTATTTT.

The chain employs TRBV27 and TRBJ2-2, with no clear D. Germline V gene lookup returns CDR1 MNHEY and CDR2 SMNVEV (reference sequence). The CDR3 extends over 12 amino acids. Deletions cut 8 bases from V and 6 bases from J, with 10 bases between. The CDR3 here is CASRTPPGELFF. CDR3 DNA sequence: TGTGCCAGCCGAACCCCCCCCGGGGAGCTGTTTTTT.

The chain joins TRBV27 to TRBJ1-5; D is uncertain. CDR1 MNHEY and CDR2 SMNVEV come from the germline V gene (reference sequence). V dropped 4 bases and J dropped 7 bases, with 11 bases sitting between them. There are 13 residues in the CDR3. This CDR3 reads CASSWAVMQPQHF. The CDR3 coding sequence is TGTGCCAGCAGTTGGGCGGTAATGCAGCCCCAGCATTTT.

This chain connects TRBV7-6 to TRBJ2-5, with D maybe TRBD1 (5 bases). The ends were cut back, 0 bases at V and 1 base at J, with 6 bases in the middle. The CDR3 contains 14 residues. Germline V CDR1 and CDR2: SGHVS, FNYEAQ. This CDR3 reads CASSLARAQETQYF. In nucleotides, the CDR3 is TGTGCCAGCAGCTTAGCCAGGGCCCAAGAGACCCAGTACTTC.

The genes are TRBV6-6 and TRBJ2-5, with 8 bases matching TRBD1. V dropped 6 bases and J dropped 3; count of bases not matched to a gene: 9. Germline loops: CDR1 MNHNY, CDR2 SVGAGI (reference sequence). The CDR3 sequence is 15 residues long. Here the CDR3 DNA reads TGTGCCAGCAGCCCGCCGACAGGGGTGGAAGAGACCCAGTACTTC. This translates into CASSPPTGVEETQYF.

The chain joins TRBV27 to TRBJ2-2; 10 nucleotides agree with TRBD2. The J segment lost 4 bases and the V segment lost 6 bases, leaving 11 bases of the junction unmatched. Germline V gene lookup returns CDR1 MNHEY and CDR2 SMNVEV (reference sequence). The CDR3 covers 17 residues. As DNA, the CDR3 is TGTGCCAGCAGCACCTTTCTAGCGGGAGAGGGCACCGGGGAGCTGTTTTTT. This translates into CASSTFLAGEGTGELFF.

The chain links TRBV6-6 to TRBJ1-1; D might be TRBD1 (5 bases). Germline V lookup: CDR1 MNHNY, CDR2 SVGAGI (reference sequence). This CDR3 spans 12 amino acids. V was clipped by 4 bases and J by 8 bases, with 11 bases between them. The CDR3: CASSSSTVEAFF. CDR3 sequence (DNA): TGTGCCAGCAGTTCCTCGACAGTCGAAGCTTTCTTT.

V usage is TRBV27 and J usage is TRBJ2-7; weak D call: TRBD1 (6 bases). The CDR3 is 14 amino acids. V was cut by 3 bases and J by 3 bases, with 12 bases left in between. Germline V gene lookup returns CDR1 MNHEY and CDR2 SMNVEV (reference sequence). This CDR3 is CASSFKDSHYEQYF. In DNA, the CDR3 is TGTGCCAGCAGTTTTAAGGACAGCCACTACGAGCAGTACTTC.

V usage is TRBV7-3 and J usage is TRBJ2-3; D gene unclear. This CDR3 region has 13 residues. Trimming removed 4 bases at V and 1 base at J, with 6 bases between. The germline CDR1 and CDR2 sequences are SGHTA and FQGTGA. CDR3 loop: CASSSVGTDTQYF. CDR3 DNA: TGTGCCAGCAGCTCAGTAGGCACAGATACGCAGTATTTT. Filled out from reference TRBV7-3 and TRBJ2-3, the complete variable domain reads GAGVSQTPSNKVTEKGKYVELRCDPISGHTALYWYRQSLGQGPEFLIYFQGTGAADDSGLPNDRFFAVRPEGSVSTLKIQRTERGDSAVYLCASSSVGTDTQYFGPGTRLTVL.

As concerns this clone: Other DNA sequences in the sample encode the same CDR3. The CDR3 sequence is CASSPTGELFF. The DNA of the CDR3 is TGTGCCAGCAGTCCCACCGGGGAGCTGTTTTTT. The V call is TRBV7-9, the J call TRBJ2-2; D not resolved. V lost 6 bases and J 4 bases, leaving 3 bases between the germline ends. The CDR3 consists of 11 residues. Germline CDR1 is SEHNR and CDR2 is FQNEAQ (reference sequence).